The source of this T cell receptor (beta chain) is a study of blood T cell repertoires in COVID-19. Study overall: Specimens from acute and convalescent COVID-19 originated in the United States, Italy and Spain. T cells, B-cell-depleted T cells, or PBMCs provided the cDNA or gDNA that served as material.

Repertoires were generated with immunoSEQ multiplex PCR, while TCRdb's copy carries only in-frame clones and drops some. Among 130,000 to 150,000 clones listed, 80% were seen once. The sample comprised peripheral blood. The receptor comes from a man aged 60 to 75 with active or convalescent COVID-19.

The CDR3: CASSFGGGNEQYF. In DNA, the CDR3 is TGTGCCAGCAGCTTCGGCGGGGGCAACGAGCAGTACTTC. The J gene is TRBJ2-7, the V gene TRBV5-6, with a possible D match to TRBD2 (7 bases). The CDR3 sequence is 13 residues long. Germline V gives CDR1 SGHDT, CDR2 YYEEEE. V was pared by 2 bases and J by 5 bases, with 11 bases between. Full variable domain (rest looked up from reference TRBV5-6 and TRBJ2-7): DAGVTQSPTHLIKTRGQQVTLRCSPKSGHDTVSWYQQALGQGPQFIFQYYEEEERQRGNFPDRFSGHQFPNYSSELNVNALLLGDSALYLCASSFGGGNEQYFGPGTRLTVT.